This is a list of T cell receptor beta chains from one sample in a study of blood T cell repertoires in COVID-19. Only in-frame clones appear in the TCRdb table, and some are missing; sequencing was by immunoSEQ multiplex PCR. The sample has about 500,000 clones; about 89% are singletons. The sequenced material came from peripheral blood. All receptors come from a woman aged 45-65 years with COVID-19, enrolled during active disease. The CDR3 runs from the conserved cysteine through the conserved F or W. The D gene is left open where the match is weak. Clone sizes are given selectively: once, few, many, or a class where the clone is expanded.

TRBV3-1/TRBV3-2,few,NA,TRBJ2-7,TGTGCCAGCGCGAGGGCACCCTACGAGCAGTACTTC,CASARAPYEQYF
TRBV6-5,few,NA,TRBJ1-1,TGTGCCAGCGGCAGGGAAGATGGGACTGAAGCTTTCTTT,CASGREDGTEAFF
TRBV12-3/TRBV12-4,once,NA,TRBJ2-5,TGTGCCAGCACCACAGGGGAGACCCAGTACTTC,CASTTGETQYF
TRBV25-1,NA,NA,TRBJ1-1,TGTGCCAGCTGTGCGGCGCTCAGGGGCACTGAAGCTTTCTTT,CASCAALRGTEAFF
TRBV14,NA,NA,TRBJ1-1,TGTGCCAGCAGCCGGGGGTTCCAGGGGATGAACACTGAAGCTTTCTTT,CASSRGFQGMNTEAFF
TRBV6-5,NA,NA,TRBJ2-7,TGTGCCAGCAGTCCCCATAGCGTTCGCTCCTACGAGCAGTACTTC,CASSPHSVRSYEQYF
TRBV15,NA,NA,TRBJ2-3,TGTGCCACCAGCAGGTCAATTAGCGGTTCCGTCGAGGGGACGCAGTATTTT,CATSRSISGSVEGTQYF
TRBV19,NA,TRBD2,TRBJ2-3,TGTGCCAGTAGTATTCCGGGAGCGGGGAACACAGATACGCAGTATTTT,CASSIPGAGNTDTQYF
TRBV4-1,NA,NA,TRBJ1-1,TGCGCCAGCAGCCAAGATCCGGGTCGGGACACTGAAGCTTTCTTT,CASSQDPGRDTEAFF
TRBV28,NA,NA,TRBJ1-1,TGTGCCAGCAGTTTGACGGGCGGGGGCAGGCCAAGCGCTGAAGCTTTCTTT,CASSLTGGGRPSAEAFF
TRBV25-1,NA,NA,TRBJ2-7,TGTGCCAGCAGTGACGAGGCGGGTTACGAGCAGTACTTC,CASSDEAGYEQYF
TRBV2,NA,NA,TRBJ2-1,TGTGCCAGCAGGTTGGCCAGCTCCTACAATGAGCAGTTCTTC,CASRLASSYNEQFF
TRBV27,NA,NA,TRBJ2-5,TGTGCCAGCAGACAGCTCAGGGGCCAAGAGACCCAGTACTTC,CASRQLRGQETQYF
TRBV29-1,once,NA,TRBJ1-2,TGCAGCGTTCGAATGGGGGCAGCTAGCCTTAACTATGGCTACACCTTC,CSVRMGAASLNYGYTF
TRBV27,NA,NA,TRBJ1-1,TGTGCCAGCAGTTTAACGCAGATGAACACTGAAGCTTTCTTT,CASSLTQMNTEAFF
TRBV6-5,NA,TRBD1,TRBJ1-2,TGTGCCAGCAGTCCGGGGACAGGGAGGTATGGCTACACCTTC,CASSPGTGRYGYTF
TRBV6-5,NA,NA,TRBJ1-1,TGTGCCAGCAGTTCCACAGCCAAAATTACGAACACTGAAGCTTTCTTT,CASSSTAKITNTEAFF
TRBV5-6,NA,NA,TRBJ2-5,TGTGCCAGCAGCAGGCAGGAGGTGGAGACCCAGTACTTC,CASSRQEVETQYF
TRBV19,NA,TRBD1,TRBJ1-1,TGTGCCAGTAGTAGCCGACAGGGGGCAGCTGAAGCTTTCTTT,CASSSRQGAAEAFF
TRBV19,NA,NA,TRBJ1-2,TGTGCCAGTAGTGCTGACACAGGGTGGGGCGGCTACACCTTC,CASSADTGWGGYTF
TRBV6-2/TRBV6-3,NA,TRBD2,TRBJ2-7,TGTGCCAGCAGTTACTCGATTAGCGGGGGGGCGTACGAGCAGTACTTC,CASSYSISGGAYEQYF
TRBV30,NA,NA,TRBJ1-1,TGTGCCCGCACAGGGCTAAACACTGAAGCTTTCTTT,CARTGLNTEAFF
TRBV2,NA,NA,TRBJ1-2,TGTGCCAGCAGTGAATCGGGAGGTCGGAATGGCTACACCTTC,CASSESGGRNGYTF
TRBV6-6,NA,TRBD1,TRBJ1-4,TGTGCCAGCAGCCCGGGGACAGCTAATGAAAAACTGTTTTTT,CASSPGTANEKLFF
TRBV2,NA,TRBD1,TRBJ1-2,TGTGCCAGCTGTGTACTGACAGGGGATGGCTACACCTTC,CASCVLTGDGYTF
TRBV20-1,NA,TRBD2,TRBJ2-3,TGCAGTGCTAGTAGCGGGGCAGGAGCAGATACGCAGTATTTT,CSASSGAGADTQYF
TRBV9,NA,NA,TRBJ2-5,TGTGCCAGCAGCATAGGTGGGGGGGCTCCGGAGACCCAGTACTTC,CASSIGGGAPETQYF